A selection of T cell receptor beta chains follows, all from one sample in a study of T cell responses to AZD1222 COVID-19 vaccine. Profiled with immunoSEQ multiplex PCR; TCRdb holds only in-frame clones, not every one. Of 150,000 or so clones listed, around nine tenths are singletons. The sequencing here drew on peripheral blood, taken on day 0 of AZD1222 vaccination. The receptor source for this set is an adult in good health. Both conserved end residues are trimmed from each CDR3. Fields, in order: J gene, V gene, CDR3 protein.

>TRBJ2-1|TRBV11-3
ASSLESPANNEQF
>TRBJ1-2|TRBV7-2
ASSFLRANYGYT
>TRBJ1-1|TRBV12-5
ASGEQGGTEAF
>TRBJ1-5|TRBV6-5
ASRTLGTYNQPQH
>TRBJ1-5|TRBV30
AWSADRDSNQPQH
>TRBJ1-6|TRBV25-1
ASSRFGTDSPLH
>TRBJ2-6|TRBV7-9
AGGPSGANVLT
>TRBJ1-5|TRBV18
ASSPGALANQPQH
>TRBJ2-3|TRBV5-1
ASSLTGSIPDTQY
>TRBJ2-2|TRBV7-3
ASRGTANTGELF
>TRBJ2-2|TRBV6-5
ASSYFGGFPGELF
>TRBJ2-7|TRBV5-1
ASSRDSYEQY
>TRBJ2-1|TRBV19
ASRVAGGGSNEQF
>TRBJ2-1|TRBV11-2
ASSWTSGIAEQF
>TRBJ2-1|TRBV4-3
ASSQGAVPISYNEQF
>TRBJ2-2|TRBV7-2
ASSDRVTGELF
>TRBJ2-7|TRBV18
ASSLLWTGFNEQY
>TRBJ1-3|TRBV7-3
ASSSPGTAFTIY
>TRBJ2-1|TRBV4-3
ASSQDGVSYNEQF
>TRBJ2-7|TRBV30
AWSPGSTDEQY
>TRBJ2-6|TRBV7-3
ASSLTTGTNSGANVLT
>TRBJ2-5|TRBV27
ASSTLSTHQETQY
>TRBJ2-7|TRBV19
ASSISRTTYEQY
>TRBJ2-1|TRBV5-1
ASSLGSVGLAGYTYEQF
>TRBJ2-1|TRBV7-9
ASSVITNGVFKNEQF
>TRBJ1-3|TRBV19
ASSQFLAGFGGSSGNTIY
>TRBJ2-2|TRBV7-2
ASSPGINTGELF